This T cell receptor (beta chain) was documented in a study of blood T cells in healthy people across ages. It was with a sample-barcoded 5' primer and a J-beta primer mix that a second PCR of roughly 7 to 12 cycles was run. A single record per CDR3 protein comes from TCRdb applying MiXCR to the 5' RACE reads. The sample holds fewer than 1,200,000 distinct CDR3 sequences, approximately 26% seen once. The CDR3 is 19 residues long. Germline-derived CDR1 and CDR2 are MGHRA and YSYEKL. J was trimmed by 1 base and V by 0 bases; bases with no gene match: 7. The data were also submitted as part of a second study, on T cells of mothers and their children. From that study: The sample comes from nine or ten healthy Caucasian donors: mothers and children.

Sequenced: blood. This clonotype was sampled from a girl aged 2 to 9 in good health. This chain joins TRBV4-1 and TRBJ2-1, with 12 positions matching TRBD2. The CDR3 sequence is CASSQDRLAGGKSYNEQFF. CDR3 DNA sequence: TGCGCCAGCAGCCAAGATAGGCTAGCGGGAGGGAAATCCTACAATGAGCAGTTCTTC.